The table lists the clone carrying this TCR beta chain with many counts. Its antigen is unidentified. The data stem from a study of T-cell reconstitution after alpha-beta-depleted transplantation in children. Findings and caveats of the study: The authors attributed T-cell counts and diversity one year after transplant mostly to newly produced T cells. At around two months after transplant, the alpha-beta T cells were reportedly derived from several hundred expanded clones that came from non-depleted graft cells. Diversity of TCRbeta at day 60 was high in some patients, arising from surviving recipient T cells and thymic progenitors.

Trimming stripped 0 bases from V and 3 bases from J, with 8 bases between. The length of the CDR3 is 14 residues. Unique molecular identifiers tagged the TCRbeta library. MiXCR, run by TCRdb on the PCR reads, gives a single entry per CDR3 protein. The data show around 440,000 distinct CDR3 sequences, with about 11% seen just once and around 2% held by the top ten. The input for sequencing was PBMCs, taken before TCRalphabeta/CD19-depleted stem cell transplant. The origin of this receptor is a child aged 2-15 years with inherited bone marrow failure, due to receive a stem cell transplant. The chain uses TRBV23-1 and TRBJ2-5; D possibly corresponds to TRBD1 (5 bases). TRBV23-1 qualifies as an ORF whose function is uncertain. The CDR3 loop is CASSQSMDKETQYF. In nucleotides, the CDR3 is TGCGCCAGCAGTCAATCGATGGACAAAGAGACCCAGTACTTC.